What follows are 21 T cell receptor beta chains derived from one specimen sequenced in a study of T cell responses to AZD1222 COVID-19 vaccine. Only in-frame clones appear in the TCRdb table, and some are missing; sequencing was by immunoSEQ multiplex PCR. In the table there are some 100,000 clones, around nine tenths of which are singletons. The sample was peripheral blood, taken on day 0 of AZD1222 vaccination. The source of these receptors is an adult in good health.

The CDR3: CASSPTPGTGQNIQYF. CDR3 nucleotides: TGTGCCAGCAGCCCGACTCCGGGGACAGGGCAAAACATTCAGTACTTC. The chain uses TRBV9 and TRBJ2-4; the match to TRBD1 covers 9 bases. Looked up from germline, CDR1 is SGDLS and CDR2 is YYNGEE. The CDR3 runs to 16 residues. The trim removed 4 bases at V and 5 bases at J, leaving 10 bases unmatched.

This rearrangement joins TRBV10-3 to TRBJ2-2; possible D gene TRBD2, 5 bases. The CDR3 covers 17 residues. Deletions cut 10 bases from V and 1 base from J, with 22 bases between. Germline V gene lookup returns CDR1 ENHRY and CDR2 SYGVKD. The CDR3 sequence is CASGWQVGRENTGELFF. The CDR3 DNA sequence: TGTGCCAGCGGGTGGCAGGTAGGACGCGAGAACACCGGGGAGCTGTTTTTT.

This clone has just a few counts. This chain links TRBV5-1 with TRBJ2-3; TRBD1 agrees at 10 bases. Germline V CDR1 and CDR2: SGHRS, YFSETQ. J gave up 2 bases and V 0 bases, and 0 bases lay outside the gene matches. The CDR3 contains 15 residues. Here the CDR3 reads CASSLGQGATDTQYF. The CDR3 DNA sequence: TGCGCCAGCAGCTTGGGACAGGGGGCCACAGATACGCAGTATTTT.

J is TRBJ2-7 and V is TRBV6-5; D not resolved. The CDR3 runs to 13 residues. The V and J ends lost 2 bases and 3 bases respectively, with 8 bases between them. CDR1 and CDR2 (germline): MNHEY, SVGAGI. The chain's CDR3 is CASSYGDVYEQYF. CDR3 bases: TGTGCCAGCAGTTACGGGGATGTCTACGAGCAGTACTTC.

The V call is TRBV5-1, the J call TRBJ2-7; 9 positions match TRBD2. Germline V gene lookup returns CDR1 SGHRS and CDR2 YFSETQ. V shed 4 bases, J shed 1 base, and the junction held 9 bases outside the gene matches. The CDR3 contains 16 residues. The CDR3: CASSLLWTSESYEQYF. The CDR3 bases are TGCGCCAGCAGCCTACTATGGACTAGCGAATCCTACGAGCAGTACTTC. Variable domain in full (rest from reference TRBV5-1 and TRBJ2-7): KAGVTQTPRYLIKTRGQQVTLSCSPISGHRSVSWYQQTPGQGLQFLFEYFSETQRNKGNFPGRFSGRQFSNSRSEMNVSTLELGDSALYLCASSLLWTSESYEQYFGPGTRLTVT.

The V and J genes are TRBV5-1 and TRBJ2-7, with TRBD1 matching over 7 bases. The CDR3 loop spans 14 amino acids. Per germline, CDR1 SGHRS and CDR2 YFSETQ. Germline trimming cut 4 bases from V and 2 bases from J; bases unmatched to any gene: 6. CDR3 bases: TGCGCCAGCAGCACCGGACAGGACCCCTACGAGCAGTACTTC. This sequence encodes CASSTGQDPYEQYF.

The chain recombines TRBV7-2 with TRBJ1-4; a weak D match, TRBD1 (5 bases). Germline V CDR1 and CDR2: SGHTA, FQGNSA. The length of the CDR3 is 16 residues. The V end was cut by 3 bases, the J end by 7 bases, with 18 bases between. The CDR3 protein is CASSLGVGAVREKLFF. The CDR3 DNA sequence: TGTGCCAGCAGCTTGGGGGTGGGAGCGGTTCGTGAAAAACTGTTTTTT.

The chain's CDR3 is CASTLQSAGELFF. CDR3 bases: TGTGCCAGCACCCTACAGTCGGCCGGGGAGCTGTTTTTT. The V and J genes are TRBV7-8 and TRBJ2-2, with D hard to call. Per the germline V gene, CDR1 is SGHVS and CDR2 is FQNEAQ. The CDR3 is made up of 13 amino acids. V lost 7 bases to trimming and J lost 6 bases, with 12 bases between them.

The chain is built from TRBV7-2 and TRBJ1-1, with no clear D. Germline CDR1 SGHTA, CDR2 FQGNSA. V lost 1 base and J lost 1, with 7 bases in between. This CDR3 comprises 14 residues. In nucleotides, the CDR3 is TGTGCCAGCAGCTTAGTCCTTCAGAACACTGAAGCTTTCTTT. Amino acids: CASSLVLQNTEAFF.

The chain joins TRBV27 to TRBJ2-7; 11 nucleotides agree with TRBD2. CDR1 is MNHEY and CDR2 is SMNVEV in the germline V gene (reference sequence). The CDR3 runs to 18 residues. V was pared by 3 bases and J by 1 base, with 11 bases of the junction left unmatched. The CDR3 DNA reads TGTGCCAGCAGTTTTCGACAACCCGGGACTAGCGGATCCTACGAGCAGTACTTC. Protein: CASSFRQPGTSGSYEQYF.

The chain carries TRBV10-3 and TRBJ1-2; 9 nucleotides line up with TRBD1. The CDR3 runs 16 residues. In germline, CDR1 is ENHRY, CDR2 SYGVKD. V trimming: 1 base; J trimming: 0 bases; junction bases outside the gene matches: 3. The CDR3 DNA reads TGTGCCATCAGTGAGTTACAGGGGGCCACTAACTATGGCTACACCTTC. It encodes CAISELQGATNYGYTF.

The count of this clone is one. The CDR3 sequence: CASSLTADSGNTIYF. CDR3 bases: TGTGCCAGCAGCCTGACAGCGGACTCTGGAAACACCATATATTTT. This sequence joins TRBV11-3 and TRBJ1-3, with D perhaps TRBD1 (5 bases). This CDR3 has 15 residues. The V end was cut by 5 bases, the J end by 0 bases, with 11 bases between. Germline V gene sequence: CDR1 SGHNT, CDR2 YENEEA. The variable domain in full, completed from reference TRBV11-3 and TRBJ1-3, reads EAGVVQSPRYKIIEKKQPVAFWCNPISGHNTLYWYLQNLGQGPELLIRYENEEAVDDSQLPKDRFSAERLKGVDSTLKIQPAELGDSAVYLCASSLTADSGNTIYFGEGSWLTVV.

About this clone: One junction end does not reproduce the germline sequence, and a read error may be involved. J is TRBJ1-1 and V is TRBV18; unclear D gene. This CDR3 has 14 residues. Germline assignment: CDR1 KGHSH and CDR2 LQKENI. The CDR3 region is CASSPPALNTEAFF. The CDR3, as DNA: TGTGCCAGCTCCCCACCGGCACTGAACACTGAAGCTTTCTTT.

The gene calls are TRBV25-1 and TRBJ2-1, with D maybe TRBD2 (7 bases). The CDR3 is 17 amino acids. From germline, CDR1 is MGHDK and CDR2 SYGVNS. V was pared by 5 bases and J by 9 bases, with 26 bases between. CDR3: CASSRGAWDKKRGEQFF. CDR3 bases: TGTGCCAGCAGTCGGGGGGCGTGGGATAAGAAGCGGGGTGAGCAGTTCTTC.

This clone was recorded only once. V is TRBV28 and J is TRBJ1-4; D remains ambiguous. Per the germline V gene, CDR1 is MDHEN and CDR2 is SYDVKM. The length of the CDR3 is 16 residues. Trimming stripped 3 bases from V and 0 bases from J, with 11 bases between. The CDR3 protein is CASSFPISATNEKLFF. In DNA, the CDR3 is TGTGCCAGCAGTTTTCCGATAAGTGCAACTAATGAAAAACTGTTTTTT.

The chain links TRBV28 to TRBJ2-7; D unresolved. V lost 2 bases and J lost 1, with 6 bases in between. Germline CDR1 reads MDHEN; CDR2 reads SYDVKM. CDR3 length equals 13 residues. CDR3 sequence: CASSLPASYEQYF. CDR3 nucleotide sequence: TGTGCCAGCAGTTTACCAGCGTCCTACGAGCAGTACTTC. Drawing the rest from reference TRBV28 and TRBJ2-7, the complete variable domain is DVKVTQSSRYLVKRTGEKVFLECVQDMDHENMFWYRQDPGLGLRLIYFSYDVKMKEKGDIPEGYSVSREKKERFSLILESASTNQTSMYLCASSLPASYEQYFGPGTRLTVT.

By its share, this clone is medium-sized. The chain is built from TRBV4-1 and TRBJ2-7, with TRBD2 identical over 10 bases. CDR3 length: 15 amino acids. The trim removed 3 bases at V and 6 bases at J, leaving 8 bases unmatched. Germline V gene sequence: CDR1 MGHRA, CDR2 YSYEKL. CDR3 DNA: TGCGCCAGCAGCCACTCAGCGGGAGGGACCTGCGAGCAGTACTTC. Encoded protein: CASSHSAGGTCEQYF.

CDR3 bases: TGCGCCAGCAGCACAGGACAGCGGAACACTGAAGCTTTCTTT. Translating it yields CASSTGQRNTEAFF. The V call is TRBV5-1, the J call TRBJ1-1; D may be TRBD1 (6 bases). Germline V CDR1 and CDR2: SGHRS, YFSETQ. V was clipped by 4 bases and J by 1 base, with 11 bases between them. The CDR3 totals 14 residues.

Judged by abundance, this clone is large (0.1 to 1%). J is TRBJ2-1 and V is TRBV2; 7 nucleotides agree with TRBD1. V shed 8 bases, J shed 3 bases, and the junction held 1 base outside the gene matches. Germline-derived CDR1 and CDR2 are SNHLY and FYNNEI. The CDR3 consists of 12 residues. CDR3 amino acids: CASGTDYNEQFF. In DNA form, the CDR3 reads TGTGCCAGCGGGACAGACTACAATGAGCAGTTCTTC.

The rearrangement joins TRBV13 to TRBJ2-1; TRBD2 agrees at 16 bases. CDR1 and CDR2 (germline): PRHDT, FYEKMQ (reference sequence). J gave up 1 base and V 6 bases, and 12 bases lay outside the gene matches. The CDR3 covers 20 residues. CDR3 sequence (DNA): TGTGCCAGCAGTTCCCCCACGGGACTAGCGGGAGGGGGATCCTACAATGAGCAGTTCTTC. This gives the protein CASSSPTGLAGGGSYNEQFF.

The chain carries TRBV19 and TRBJ2-1; 11 bases are a match to TRBD1. Trimming took 7 bases from V and 7 from J; bases not matched to a gene: 9. Germline lookup yields CDR1 LNHDA and CDR2 SQIVND (reference sequence). CDR3 length: 15 residues. DNA of the CDR3: TGTGCCAGTACCTTCGGGACAGGGGGTAAGAATGAGCAGTTCTTC. Translation: CASTFGTGGKNEQFF.